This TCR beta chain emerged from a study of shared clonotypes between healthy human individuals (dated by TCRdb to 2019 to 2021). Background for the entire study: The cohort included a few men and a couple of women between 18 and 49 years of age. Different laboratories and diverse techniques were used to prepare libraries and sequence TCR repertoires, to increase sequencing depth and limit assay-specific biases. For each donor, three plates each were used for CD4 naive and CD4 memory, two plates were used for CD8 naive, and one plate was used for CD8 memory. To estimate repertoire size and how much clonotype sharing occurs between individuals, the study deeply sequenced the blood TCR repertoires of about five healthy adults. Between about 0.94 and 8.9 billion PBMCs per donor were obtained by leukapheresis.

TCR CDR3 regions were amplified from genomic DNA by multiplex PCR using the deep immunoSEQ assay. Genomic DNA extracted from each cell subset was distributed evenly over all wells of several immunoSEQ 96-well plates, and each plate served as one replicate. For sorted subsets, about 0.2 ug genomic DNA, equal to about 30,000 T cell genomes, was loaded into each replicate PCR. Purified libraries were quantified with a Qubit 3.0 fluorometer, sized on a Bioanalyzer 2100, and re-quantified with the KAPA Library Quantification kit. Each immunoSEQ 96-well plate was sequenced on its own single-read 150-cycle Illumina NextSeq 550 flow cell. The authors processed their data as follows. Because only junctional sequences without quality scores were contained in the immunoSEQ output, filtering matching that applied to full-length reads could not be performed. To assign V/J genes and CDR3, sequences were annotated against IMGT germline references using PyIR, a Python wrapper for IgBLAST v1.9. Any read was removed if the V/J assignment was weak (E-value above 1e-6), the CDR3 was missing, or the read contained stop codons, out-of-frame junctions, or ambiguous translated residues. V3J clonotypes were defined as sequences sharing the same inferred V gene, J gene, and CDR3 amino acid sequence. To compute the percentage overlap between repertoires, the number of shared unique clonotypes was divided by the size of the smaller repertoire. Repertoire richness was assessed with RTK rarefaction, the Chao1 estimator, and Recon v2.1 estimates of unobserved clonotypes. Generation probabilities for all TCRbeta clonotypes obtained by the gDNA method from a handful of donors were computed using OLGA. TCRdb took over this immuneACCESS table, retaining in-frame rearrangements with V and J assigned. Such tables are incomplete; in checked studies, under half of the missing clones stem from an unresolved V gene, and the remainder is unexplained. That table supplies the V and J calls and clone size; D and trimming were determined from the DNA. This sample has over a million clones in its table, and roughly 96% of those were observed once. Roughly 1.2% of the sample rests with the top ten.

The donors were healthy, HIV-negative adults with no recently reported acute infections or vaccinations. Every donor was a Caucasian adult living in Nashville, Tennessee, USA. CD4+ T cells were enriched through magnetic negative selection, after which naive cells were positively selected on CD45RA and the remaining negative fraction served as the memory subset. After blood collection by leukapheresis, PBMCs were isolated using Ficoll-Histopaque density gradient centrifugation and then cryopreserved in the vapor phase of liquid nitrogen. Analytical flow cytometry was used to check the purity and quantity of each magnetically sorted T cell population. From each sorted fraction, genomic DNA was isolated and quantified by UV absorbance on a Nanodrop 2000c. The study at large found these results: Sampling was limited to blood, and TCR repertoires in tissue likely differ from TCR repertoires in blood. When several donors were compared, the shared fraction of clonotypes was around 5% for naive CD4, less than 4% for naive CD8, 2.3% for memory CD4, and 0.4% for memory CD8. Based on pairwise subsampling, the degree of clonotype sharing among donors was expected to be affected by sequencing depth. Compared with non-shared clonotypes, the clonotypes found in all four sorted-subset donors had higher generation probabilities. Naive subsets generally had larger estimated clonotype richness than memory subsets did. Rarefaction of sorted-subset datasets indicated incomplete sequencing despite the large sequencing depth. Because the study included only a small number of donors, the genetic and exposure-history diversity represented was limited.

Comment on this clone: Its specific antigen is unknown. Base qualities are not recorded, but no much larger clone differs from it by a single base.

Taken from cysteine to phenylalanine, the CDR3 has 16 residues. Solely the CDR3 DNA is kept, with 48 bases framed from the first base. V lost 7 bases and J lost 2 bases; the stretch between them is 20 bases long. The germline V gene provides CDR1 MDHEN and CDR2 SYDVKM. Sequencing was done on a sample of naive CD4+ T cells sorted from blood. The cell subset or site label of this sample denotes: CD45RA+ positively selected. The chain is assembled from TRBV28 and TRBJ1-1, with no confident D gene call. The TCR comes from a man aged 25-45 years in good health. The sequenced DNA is TGTGCCAGCACCATTTCAGGTGTGCACTTAAACACTGAAGCTTTCTTT. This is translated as CASTISGVHLNTEAFF.